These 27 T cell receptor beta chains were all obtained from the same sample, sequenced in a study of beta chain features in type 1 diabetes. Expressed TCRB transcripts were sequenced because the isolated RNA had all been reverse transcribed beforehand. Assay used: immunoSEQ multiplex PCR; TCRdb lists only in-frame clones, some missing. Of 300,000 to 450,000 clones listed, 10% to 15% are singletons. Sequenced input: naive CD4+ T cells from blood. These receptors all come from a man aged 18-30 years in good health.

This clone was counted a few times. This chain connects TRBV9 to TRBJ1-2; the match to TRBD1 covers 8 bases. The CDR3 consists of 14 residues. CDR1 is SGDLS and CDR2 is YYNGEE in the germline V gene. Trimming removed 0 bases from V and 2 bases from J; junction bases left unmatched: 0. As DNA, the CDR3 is TGTGCCAGCAGCGTAGGGACAGGGAACTATGGCTACACCTTC. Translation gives CASSVGTGNYGYTF. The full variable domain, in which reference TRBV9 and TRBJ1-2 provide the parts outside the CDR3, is DSGVTQTPKHLITATGQRVTLRCSPRSGDLSVYWYQQSLDQGLQFLIQYYNGEERAKGNILERFSAQQFPDLHSELNLSSLELGDSALYFCASSVGTGNYGYTFGSGTRLTVV.

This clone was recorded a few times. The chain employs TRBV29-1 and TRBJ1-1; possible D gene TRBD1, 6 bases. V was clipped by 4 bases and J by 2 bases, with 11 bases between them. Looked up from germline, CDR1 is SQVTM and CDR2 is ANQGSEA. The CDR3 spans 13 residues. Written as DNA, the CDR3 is TGCAGCGTTGTGGGGGGGCAAAACACTGAAGCTTTCTTT. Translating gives CSVVGGQNTEAFF.

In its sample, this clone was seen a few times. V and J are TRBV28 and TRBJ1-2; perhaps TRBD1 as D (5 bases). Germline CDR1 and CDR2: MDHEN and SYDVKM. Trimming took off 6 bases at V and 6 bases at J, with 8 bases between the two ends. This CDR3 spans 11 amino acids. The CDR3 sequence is CASSLGHGYTF. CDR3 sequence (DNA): TGTGCCAGCAGCTTGGGGCATGGCTACACCTTC.

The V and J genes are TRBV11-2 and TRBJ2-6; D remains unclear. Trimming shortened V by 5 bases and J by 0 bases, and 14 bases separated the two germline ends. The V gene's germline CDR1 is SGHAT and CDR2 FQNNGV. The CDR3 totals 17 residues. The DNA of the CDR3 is TGTGCCAGCAGCCCAGGCAACAGCCGCTCTGGGGCCAACGTCCTGACTTTC. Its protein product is CASSPGNSRSGANVLTF.

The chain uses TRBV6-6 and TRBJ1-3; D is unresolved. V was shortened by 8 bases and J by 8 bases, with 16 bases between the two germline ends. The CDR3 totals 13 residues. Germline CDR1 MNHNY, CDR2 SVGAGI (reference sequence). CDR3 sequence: CASCLAGGDTIYF. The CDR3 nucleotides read TGTGCCAGCTGTTTGGCCGGCGGCGACACCATATATTTT.

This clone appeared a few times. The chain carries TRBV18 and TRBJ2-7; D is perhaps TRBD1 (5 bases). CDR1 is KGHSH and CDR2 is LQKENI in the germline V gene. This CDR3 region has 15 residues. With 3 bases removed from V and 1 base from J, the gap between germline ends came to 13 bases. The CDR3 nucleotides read TGTGCCAGCTCACCCGATACAGGTTCATCCTACGAGCAGTACTTC. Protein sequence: CASSPDTGSSYEQYF.

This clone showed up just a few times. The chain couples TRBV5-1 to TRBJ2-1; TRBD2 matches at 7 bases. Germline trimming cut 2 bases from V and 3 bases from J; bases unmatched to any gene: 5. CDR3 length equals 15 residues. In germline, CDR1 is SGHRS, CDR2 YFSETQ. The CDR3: CASSFASGIYNEQFF. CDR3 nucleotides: TGCGCCAGCAGCTTCGCGAGCGGGATCTACAATGAGCAGTTCTTC.

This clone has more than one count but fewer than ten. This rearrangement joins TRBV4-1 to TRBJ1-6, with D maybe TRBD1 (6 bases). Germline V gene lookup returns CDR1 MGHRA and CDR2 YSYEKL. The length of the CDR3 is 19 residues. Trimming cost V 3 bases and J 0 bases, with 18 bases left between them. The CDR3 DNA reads TGCGCCAGCAGCCACCCGGGACAAAGCCTAAGCTCCTATAATTCACCCCTCCACTTT. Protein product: CASSHPGQSLSSYNSPLHF.

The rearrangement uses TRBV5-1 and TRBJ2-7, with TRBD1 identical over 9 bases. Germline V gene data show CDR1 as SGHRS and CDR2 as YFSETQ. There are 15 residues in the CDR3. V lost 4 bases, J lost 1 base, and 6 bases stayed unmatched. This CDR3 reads CASSHSGTGSYEQYF. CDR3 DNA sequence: TGCGCCAGCAGCCACTCCGGGACAGGGTCCTACGAGCAGTACTTC.

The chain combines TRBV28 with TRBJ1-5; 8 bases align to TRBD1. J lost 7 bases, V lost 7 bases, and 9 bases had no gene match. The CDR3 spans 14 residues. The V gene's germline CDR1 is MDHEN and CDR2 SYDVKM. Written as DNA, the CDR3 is TGTGCCAGCATTCTCGGACAGGGAGACCAGCCCCAGCATTTT. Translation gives CASILGQGDQPQHF.

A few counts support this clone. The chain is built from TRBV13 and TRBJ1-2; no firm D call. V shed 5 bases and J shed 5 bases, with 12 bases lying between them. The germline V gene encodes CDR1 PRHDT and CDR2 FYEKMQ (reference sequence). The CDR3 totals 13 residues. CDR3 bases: TGTGCCAGCAGCCTTGACCCGGGGTATGGCTACACCTTC. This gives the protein CASSLDPGYGYTF.

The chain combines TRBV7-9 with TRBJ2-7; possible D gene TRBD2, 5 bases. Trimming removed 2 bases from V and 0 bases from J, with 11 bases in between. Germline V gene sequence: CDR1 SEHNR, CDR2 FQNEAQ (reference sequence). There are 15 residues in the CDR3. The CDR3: CASSLYGAVSYEQYF. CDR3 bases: TGTGCCAGCAGCTTATATGGAGCGGTCTCCTACGAGCAGTACTTC.

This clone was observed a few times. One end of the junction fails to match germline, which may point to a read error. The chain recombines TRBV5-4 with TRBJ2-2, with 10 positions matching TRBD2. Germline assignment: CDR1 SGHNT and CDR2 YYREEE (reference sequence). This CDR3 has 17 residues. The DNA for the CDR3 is TGCGCCAGCAGCCAGTACAGCGGGAGGGCCACCGCCGGGGAGCTGTTTTTT. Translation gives CASSQYSGRATAGELFF.

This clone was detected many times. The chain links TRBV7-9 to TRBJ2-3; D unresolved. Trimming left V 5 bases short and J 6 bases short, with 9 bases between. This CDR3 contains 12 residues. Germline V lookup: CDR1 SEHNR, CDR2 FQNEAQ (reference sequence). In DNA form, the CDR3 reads TGTGCCAGCAGCCCTGCGTCGGATACGCAGTATTTT. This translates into CASSPASDTQYF.

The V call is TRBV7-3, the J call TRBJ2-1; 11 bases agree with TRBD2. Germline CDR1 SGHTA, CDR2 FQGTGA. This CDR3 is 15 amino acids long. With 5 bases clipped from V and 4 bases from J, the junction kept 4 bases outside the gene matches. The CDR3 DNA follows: TGTGCCAGCAGCCCTAGCGGGGGGAGATACAATGAGCAGTTCTTC. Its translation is CASSPSGGRYNEQFF.

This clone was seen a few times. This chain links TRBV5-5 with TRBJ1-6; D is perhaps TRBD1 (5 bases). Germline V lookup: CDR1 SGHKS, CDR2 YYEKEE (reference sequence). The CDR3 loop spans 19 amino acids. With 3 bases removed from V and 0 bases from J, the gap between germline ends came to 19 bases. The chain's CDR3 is CASSSLQGLRSSYNSPLHF. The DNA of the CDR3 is TGTGCCAGCAGCTCTCTTCAGGGACTCAGAAGCTCCTATAATTCACCCCTCCACTTT. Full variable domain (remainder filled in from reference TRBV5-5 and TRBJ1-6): DAGVTQSPTHLIKTRGQQVTLRCSPISGHKSVSWYQQVLGQGPQFIFQYYEKEERGRGNFPDRFSARQFPNYSSELNVNALLLGDSALYLCASSSLQGLRSSYNSPLHFGNGTRLTVT.

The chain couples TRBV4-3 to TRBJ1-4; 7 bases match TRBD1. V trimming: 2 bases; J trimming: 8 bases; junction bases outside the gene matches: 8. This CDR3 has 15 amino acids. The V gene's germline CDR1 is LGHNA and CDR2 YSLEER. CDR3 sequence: CASSQSHNRGEKLFF. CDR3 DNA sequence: TGCGCCAGCAGCCAATCTCACAACAGGGGCGAAAAACTGTTTTTT.

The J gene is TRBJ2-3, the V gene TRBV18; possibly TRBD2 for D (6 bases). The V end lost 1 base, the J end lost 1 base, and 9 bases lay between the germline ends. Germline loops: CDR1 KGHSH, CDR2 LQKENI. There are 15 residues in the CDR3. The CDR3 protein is CASSPRRVGTDTQYF. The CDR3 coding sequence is TGTGCCAGCTCACCACGGAGGGTCGGCACAGATACGCAGTATTTT.

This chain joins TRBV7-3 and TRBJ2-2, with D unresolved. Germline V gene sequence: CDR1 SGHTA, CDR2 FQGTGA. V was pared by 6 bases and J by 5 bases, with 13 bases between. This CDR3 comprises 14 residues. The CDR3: CASSFSGGTGELFF. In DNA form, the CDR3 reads TGTGCCAGCAGTTTCTCCGGTGGTACCGGGGAGCTGTTTTTT.

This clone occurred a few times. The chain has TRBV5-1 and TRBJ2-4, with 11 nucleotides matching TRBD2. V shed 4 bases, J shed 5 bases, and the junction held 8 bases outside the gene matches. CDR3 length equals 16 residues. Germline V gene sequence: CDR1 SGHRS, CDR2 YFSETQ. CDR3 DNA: TGCGCCAGCAGCATAACTAGCGGGAGCGGGGAAAACATTCAGTACTTC. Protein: CASSITSGSGENIQYF. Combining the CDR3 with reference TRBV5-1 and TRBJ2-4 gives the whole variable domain KAGVTQTPRYLIKTRGQQVTLSCSPISGHRSVSWYQQTPGQGLQFLFEYFSETQRNKGNFPGRFSGRQFSNSRSEMNVSTLELGDSALYLCASSITSGSGENIQYFGAGTRLSVL.

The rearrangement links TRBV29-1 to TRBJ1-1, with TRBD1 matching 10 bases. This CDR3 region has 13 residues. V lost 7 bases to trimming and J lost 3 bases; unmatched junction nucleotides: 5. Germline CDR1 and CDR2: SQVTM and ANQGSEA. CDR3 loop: CSGTTGGHTEAFF. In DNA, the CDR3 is TGCAGCGGGACGACAGGGGGCCACACTGAAGCTTTCTTT.

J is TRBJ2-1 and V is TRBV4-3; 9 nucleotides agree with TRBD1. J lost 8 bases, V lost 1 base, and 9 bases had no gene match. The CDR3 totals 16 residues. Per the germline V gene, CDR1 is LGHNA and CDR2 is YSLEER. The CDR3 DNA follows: TGCGCCAGCAGCCAAGGGGGGGGACAGGGAGGTCATGAGCAGTTCTTC. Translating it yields CASSQGGGQGGHEQFF.

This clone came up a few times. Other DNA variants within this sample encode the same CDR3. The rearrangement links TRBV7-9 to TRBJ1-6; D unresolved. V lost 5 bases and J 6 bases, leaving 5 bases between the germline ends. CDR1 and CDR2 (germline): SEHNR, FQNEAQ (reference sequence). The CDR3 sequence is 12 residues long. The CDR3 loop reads CASSVSNSPLHF. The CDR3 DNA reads TGTGCCAGCAGCGTCAGTAATTCACCCCTCCACTTT. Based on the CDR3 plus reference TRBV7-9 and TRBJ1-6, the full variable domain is DTGVSQNPRHKITKRGQNVTFRCDPISEHNRLYWYRQTLGQGPEFLTYFQNEAQLEKSRLLSDRFSAERPKGSFSTLEIQRTEQGDSAMYLCASSVSNSPLHFGNGTRLTVT.

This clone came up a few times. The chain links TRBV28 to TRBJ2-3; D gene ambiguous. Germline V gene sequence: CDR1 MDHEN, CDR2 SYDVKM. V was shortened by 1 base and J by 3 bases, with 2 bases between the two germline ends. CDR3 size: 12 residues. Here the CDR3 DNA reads TGTGCCAGCAGTTTATTAACAGATACGCAGTATTTT. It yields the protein CASSLLTDTQYF.

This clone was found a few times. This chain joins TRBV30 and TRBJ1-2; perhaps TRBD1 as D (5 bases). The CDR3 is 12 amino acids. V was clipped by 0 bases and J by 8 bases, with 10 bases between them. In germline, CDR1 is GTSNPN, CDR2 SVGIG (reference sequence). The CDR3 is CAWSVGAGGYTF. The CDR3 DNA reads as TGTGCCTGGAGTGTTGGGGCAGGCGGCTACACCTTC.

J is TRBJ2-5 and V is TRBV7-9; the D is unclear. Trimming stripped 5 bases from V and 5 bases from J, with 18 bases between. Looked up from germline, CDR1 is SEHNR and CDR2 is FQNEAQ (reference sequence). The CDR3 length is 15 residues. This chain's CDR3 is CASSNFQASLETQYF. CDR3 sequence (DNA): TGTGCCAGCAGCAATTTCCAGGCTTCGTTGGAGACCCAGTACTTC.

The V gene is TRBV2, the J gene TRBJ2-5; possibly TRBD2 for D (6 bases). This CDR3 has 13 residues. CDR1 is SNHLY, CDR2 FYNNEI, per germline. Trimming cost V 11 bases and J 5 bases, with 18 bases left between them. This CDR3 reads CAGLTAWGETQYF. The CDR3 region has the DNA TGTGCCGGACTAACTGCATGGGGGGAGACCCAGTACTTC.